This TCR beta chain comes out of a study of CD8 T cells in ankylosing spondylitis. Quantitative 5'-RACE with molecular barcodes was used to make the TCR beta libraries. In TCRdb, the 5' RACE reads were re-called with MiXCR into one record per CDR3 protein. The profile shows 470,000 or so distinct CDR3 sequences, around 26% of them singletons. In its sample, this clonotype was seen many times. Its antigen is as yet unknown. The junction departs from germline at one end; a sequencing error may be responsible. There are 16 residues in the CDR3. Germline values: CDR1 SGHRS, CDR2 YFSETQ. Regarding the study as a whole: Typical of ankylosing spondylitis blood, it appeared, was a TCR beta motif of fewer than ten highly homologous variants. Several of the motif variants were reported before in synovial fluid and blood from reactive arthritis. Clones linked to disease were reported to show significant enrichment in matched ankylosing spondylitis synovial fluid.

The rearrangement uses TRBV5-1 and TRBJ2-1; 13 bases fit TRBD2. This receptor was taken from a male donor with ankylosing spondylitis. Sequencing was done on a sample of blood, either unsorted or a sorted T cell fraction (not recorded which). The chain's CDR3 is CASRRTSGSSYNEQFF. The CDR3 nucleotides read TGTGCCAGCAGGCGGACTAGCGGGAGCTCCTACAATGAGCAGTTCTTC.